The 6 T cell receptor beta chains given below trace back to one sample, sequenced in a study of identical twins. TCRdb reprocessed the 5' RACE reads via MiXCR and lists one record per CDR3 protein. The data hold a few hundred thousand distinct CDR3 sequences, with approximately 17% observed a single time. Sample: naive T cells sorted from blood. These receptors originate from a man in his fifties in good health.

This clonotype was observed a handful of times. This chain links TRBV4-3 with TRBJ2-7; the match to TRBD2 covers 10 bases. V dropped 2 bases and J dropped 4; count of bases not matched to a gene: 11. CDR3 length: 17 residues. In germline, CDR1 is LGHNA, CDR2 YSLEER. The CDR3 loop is CASSQFKTGTSDYEQYF. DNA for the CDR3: TGCGCCAGCAGCCAATTTAAAACCGGGACTAGCGATTACGAGCAGTACTTC.

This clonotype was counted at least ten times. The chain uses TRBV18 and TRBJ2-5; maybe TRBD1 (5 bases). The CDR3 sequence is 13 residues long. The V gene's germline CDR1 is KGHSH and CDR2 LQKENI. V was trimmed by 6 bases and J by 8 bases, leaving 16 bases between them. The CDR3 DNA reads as TGTGCCAGCTCGCAGCTCCGCAGGGAAACCCAGTACTTC. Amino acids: CASSQLRRETQYF.

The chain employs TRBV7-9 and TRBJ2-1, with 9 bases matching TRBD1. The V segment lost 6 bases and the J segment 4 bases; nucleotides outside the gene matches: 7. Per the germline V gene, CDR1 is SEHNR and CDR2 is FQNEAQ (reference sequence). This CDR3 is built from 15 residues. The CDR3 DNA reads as TGTGCCAGCAGGACCACAGGGGGCGCGTACAATGAGCAGTTCTTC. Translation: CASRTTGGAYNEQFF. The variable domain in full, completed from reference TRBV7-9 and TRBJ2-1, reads DTGVSQNPRHKITKRGQNVTFRCDPISEHNRLYWYRQTLGQGPEFLTYFQNEAQLEKSRLLSDRFSAERPKGSFSTLEIQRTEQGDSAMYLCASRTTGGAYNEQFFGPGTRLTVL.

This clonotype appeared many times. The CDR3 DNA sequence: TGTGCCAGCAGTCTAGGGGAGGTTGGCTACACCTTC. As protein: CASSLGEVGYTF. The chain uses TRBV12-3 or TRBV12-4 and TRBJ1-2; the D gene is possibly TRBD1 (5 bases). There are 12 residues in the CDR3. Trimming took off 5 bases at V and 7 bases at J, with 11 bases between the two ends.

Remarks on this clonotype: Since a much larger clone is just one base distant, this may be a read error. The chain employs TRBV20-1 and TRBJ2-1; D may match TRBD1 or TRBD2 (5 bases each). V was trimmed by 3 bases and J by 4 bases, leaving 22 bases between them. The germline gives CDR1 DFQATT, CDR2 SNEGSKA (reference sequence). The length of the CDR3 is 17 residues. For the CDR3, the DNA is TGCAGTGCTAGCGGGCGGAGCGGACATAGCCTTTACAATGAGCAGTTCTTC. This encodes CSASGRSGHSLYNEQFF.

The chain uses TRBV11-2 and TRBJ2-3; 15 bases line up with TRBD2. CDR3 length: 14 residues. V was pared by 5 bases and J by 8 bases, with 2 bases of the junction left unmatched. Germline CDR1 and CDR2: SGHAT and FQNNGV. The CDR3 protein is CASSRTSGGATQYF. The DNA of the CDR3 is TGTGCCAGCAGCCGGACTAGCGGGGGGGCTACGCAGTATTTT.